The 22 T cell receptor beta chains below were found in one sample sequenced in a study of shared clonotypes between healthy human individuals. Only in-frame clones appear in the TCRdb table, and some are missing; sequencing was by immunoSEQ multiplex PCR. The table has over a million clones, roughly 97% seen once. Sequencing was performed on naive CD4+ T cells sorted from blood. As to subset: CD45RA+ positively selected. These receptors originate from a man under 40 in good health.

The chain combines TRBV7-2 with TRBJ2-7; 9 nucleotides agree with TRBD2. The CDR3 extends over 18 amino acids. With 6 bases clipped from V and 4 bases from J, the junction kept 19 bases outside the gene matches. Germline-derived CDR1 and CDR2 are SGHTA and FQGNSA. Here the CDR3 reads CASSPGPLLAGPRYEQYF. As DNA, the CDR3 is TGTGCCAGCAGTCCCGGTCCCCTACTAGCGGGCCCTAGGTACGAGCAGTACTTC.

V is TRBV18 and J is TRBJ2-7, with 7 bases fitting TRBD1. V was pared by 2 bases and J by 4 bases, with 5 bases of the junction left unmatched. CDR3 length: 14 residues. The germline V gene has CDR1 KGHSH and CDR2 LQKENI. The CDR3 is CASSPSGQRYEQYF. CDR3 coding DNA: TGTGCCAGCTCACCATCGGGACAGAGATACGAGCAGTACTTC.

In nucleotides, the CDR3 is TGTGCCAGCAGGCCGCCAGGGGGCGCGAATCAGCCCCAGCATTTT. Protein product: CASRPPGGANQPQHF. The chain joins TRBV28 to TRBJ1-5, with 8 bases matching TRBD1. J lost 4 bases, V lost 6 bases, and 8 bases had no gene match. Germline-derived CDR1 and CDR2 are MDHEN and SYDVKM. This CDR3 is built from 15 residues.

The rearrangement uses TRBV18 and TRBJ2-7; 8 nucleotides match TRBD2. V gave up 5 bases and J gave up 0 bases; unmatched junction bases: 6. The germline gives CDR1 KGHSH, CDR2 LQKENI. The length of the CDR3 is 15 residues. The CDR3, as DNA: TGTGCCAGCTCAACGACCGGGACTAGCTCCTACGAGCAGTACTTC. Translated: CASSTTGTSSYEQYF.

The chain recombines TRBV28 with TRBJ2-5; a weak D match, TRBD2 (6 bases). V shed 6 bases and J shed 4 bases, with 15 bases lying between them. Germline CDR1 is MDHEN and CDR2 is SYDVKM. The CDR3 runs to 14 residues. CDR3 protein: CASSLPRDLETQYF. In DNA, the CDR3 is TGTGCCAGCAGCTTACCGCGGGACTTAGAGACCCAGTACTTC.

Comments on this clone: Other DNA variants within this sample encode the same CDR3. The V and J genes are TRBV28 and TRBJ2-7; perhaps TRBD1 as D (5 bases). V was shortened by 6 bases and J by 4 bases, with 16 bases between the two germline ends. The CDR3 runs to 14 residues. Germline CDR1 and CDR2: MDHEN and SYDVKM. The CDR3 is CASRSGQGLYEQYF. In DNA, the CDR3 is TGTGCCAGCAGGTCTGGTCAGGGCCTTTACGAGCAGTACTTC.

This CDR3 reads CASSAQGASEAFF. The CDR3 bases are TGTGCCAGCAGTGCCCAGGGGGCAAGTGAAGCTTTCTTT. This chain connects TRBV6-1 to TRBJ1-1, with 8 bases matching TRBD1. Looked up from germline, CDR1 is MNHNS and CDR2 is SASEGT. The CDR3 is made up of 13 amino acids. J gave up 7 bases and V 4 bases, and 5 bases lay outside the gene matches.

The rearrangement links TRBV7-9 to TRBJ2-3; 12 bases are shared with TRBD2. V shed 8 bases and J 4 bases; nucleotides not matched to a gene: 7. Per the germline V gene, CDR1 is SEHNR and CDR2 is FQNEAQ (reference sequence). The CDR3 sequence is 15 residues long. Here the CDR3 reads CASGPPSGRADTQYF. The CDR3 DNA reads TGTGCCAGCGGTCCTCCTAGCGGGAGGGCAGATACGCAGTATTTT.

This chain connects TRBV9 to TRBJ2-6; D uncertain. The CDR3 loop spans 15 amino acids. Germline V gene data show CDR1 as SGDLS and CDR2 as YYNGEE. Trimming removed 4 bases from V and 0 bases from J, with 8 bases in between. The DNA of the CDR3 is TGTGCCAGCAGCCCTGAGGACTCTGGGGCCAACGTCCTGACTTTC. It encodes CASSPEDSGANVLTF.

The chain joins TRBV10-3 to TRBJ2-1; no clear D gene. Germline V gene sequence: CDR1 ENHRY, CDR2 SYGVKD. Trimming removed 3 bases at V and 2 bases at J, with 17 bases between. CDR3 length: 17 amino acids. For the CDR3, the DNA is TGTGCCATCAGTGATACTAAGGCGGCTGTTACCTACAATGAGCAGTTCTTC. It specifies CAISDTKAAVTYNEQFF.

The CDR3 nucleotides are TGTGCCAGCAGCCGTAGGAACCAAGAGACCCAGTACTTC. It translates to CASSRRNQETQYF. The genes are TRBV7-7 and TRBJ2-5; the D is unclear. Trimming pared 5 bases from V and 0 bases from J, leaving 7 bases between. Germline CDR1 is SSHAT and CDR2 is FNYEAQ (reference sequence). This CDR3 spans 13 amino acids.

In DNA form, the CDR3 reads TGTGCCAGCAGTTACGCTGTGAACACTGAAGCTTTCTTT. The encoded protein is CASSYAVNTEAFF. The chain is built from TRBV6-5 and TRBJ1-1; D call uncertain. This CDR3 has 13 residues. The germline V gene encodes CDR1 MNHEY and CDR2 SVGAGI. V was pared by 2 bases and J by 0 bases, with 4 bases between.

This clone has just one count. The gene calls are TRBV4-2 and TRBJ2-7, with D possibly matching TRBD1 (5 bases). Germline assignment: CDR1 LGHNA and CDR2 YNFKEQ. This CDR3 is 15 amino acids long. Trimming shortened V by 0 bases and J by 1 base, and 10 bases separated the two germline ends. The CDR3 protein is CASSQEGAGSYEQYF. CDR3 nucleotides: TGTGCCAGCAGCCAAGAAGGGGCAGGATCCTACGAGCAGTACTTC.

The chain couples TRBV5-1 to TRBJ2-3, with TRBD2 identical over 9 bases. J gave up 1 base and V 6 bases, and 0 bases lay outside the gene matches. CDR1 and CDR2 from the germline V gene are SGHRS and YFSETQ. The length of the CDR3 is 13 residues. The CDR3 is CASTSGGTDTQYF. CDR3 coding DNA: TGCGCCAGCACTAGCGGGGGCACAGATACGCAGTATTTT.

The V and J genes are TRBV11-2 and TRBJ2-5; D is uncertain. V gave up 6 bases and J gave up 2 bases, with 19 bases separating them. In germline, CDR1 is SGHAT, CDR2 FQNNGV. This CDR3 is built from 16 residues. CDR3 protein: CASSLDLLIGQETQYF. CDR3 bases: TGTGCCAGCAGTTTGGACCTTTTAATTGGGCAAGAGACCCAGTACTTC.

The chain employs TRBV6-5 and TRBJ2-7, with D possibly matching TRBD2 (6 bases). There are 15 residues in the CDR3. Trimming shortened V by 1 base and J by 2 bases, and 12 bases separated the two germline ends. Germline V gene sequence: CDR1 MNHEY, CDR2 SVGAGI. CDR3 region: CASSYWGGGAYEQYF. CDR3 coding DNA: TGTGCCAGCAGTTACTGGGGCGGCGGGGCCTACGAGCAGTACTTC.

This sequence joins TRBV5-1 and TRBJ2-7; 11 nucleotides line up with TRBD2. With V trimmed by 2 bases and J by 5 bases, 15 bases remained unmatched. The germline CDR1 and CDR2 sequences are SGHRS and YFSETQ. The CDR3 is 18 residues long. The CDR3 region is CASSFGQGLAGGPDEQYF. CDR3 bases: TGCGCCAGCAGCTTTGGGCAGGGCTTAGCGGGAGGGCCAGACGAGCAGTACTTC.

The rearrangement uses TRBV7-8 and TRBJ2-3; D might be TRBD1 or TRBD2, each matching 5 bases. Trimming removed 4 bases at V and 6 bases at J, with 11 bases between. CDR1 is SGHVS, CDR2 FQNEAQ, per germline. CDR3 length: 13 amino acids. CDR3 sequence: CASSWGRSDTQYF. The CDR3 DNA reads as TGTGCCAGCAGCTGGGGACGGTCGGATACGCAGTATTTT.

The J gene is TRBJ2-2, the V gene TRBV4-3; D remains unclear. This CDR3 has 17 residues. V lost 3 bases and J 5 bases, leaving 19 bases between the germline ends. Germline CDR1 reads LGHNA; CDR2 reads YSLEER. DNA of the CDR3: TGCGCCAGCAGCCAGTCCACGGCCAAGTTGGGTACCGGGGAGCTGTTTTTT. It codes for CASSQSTAKLGTGELFF.

This chain's CDR3 is CASSQGLKSGTGNEQFF. The DNA for the CDR3 is TGTGCCAGCAGCCAAGGTCTAAAGAGCGGGACGGGCAATGAGCAGTTCTTC. The chain employs TRBV14 and TRBJ2-1, with 7 bases fitting TRBD2. Germline lookup yields CDR1 SGHDN and CDR2 FVKESK. The CDR3 sequence is 17 residues long. Germline trimming cut 1 base from V and 6 bases from J; bases unmatched to any gene: 12.

The chain has TRBV10-3 and TRBJ1-2, with TRBD1 matching 9 bases. Trimming cost V 5 bases and J 5 bases; bases outside gene matches: 6. The CDR3 totals 14 residues. CDR1 ENHRY and CDR2 SYGVKD come from the germline V gene. CDR3 sequence: CAISWTGVQYGYTF. The CDR3 DNA follows: TGTGCCATCAGTTGGACAGGGGTGCAGTATGGCTACACCTTC.

V gene TRBV7-6 combines with J gene TRBJ2-5; D remains ambiguous. V was shortened by 3 bases and J by 1 base, with 6 bases between the two germline ends. Germline V CDR1 and CDR2: SGHVS, FNYEAQ. CDR3 size: 13 residues. The CDR3 here is CASSLNTQETQYF. The DNA for the CDR3 is TGTGCCAGCAGCTTGAACACCCAAGAGACCCAGTACTTC. The full variable domain, rest sourced from reference TRBV7-6 and TRBJ2-5, is GAGVSQSPRYKVTKRGQDVALRCDPISGHVSLYWYRQALGQGPEFLTYFNYEAQQDKSGLPNDRFSAERPEGSISTLTIQRTEQRDSAMYRCASSLNTQETQYFGPGTRLLVL.